This T cell receptor (beta chain) appears in the sequencing data of a study of cytomegalovirus exposure and HLA in healthy donors. Study details: HLA-typed donors were the source of about 85 million unique TCRs, which an early data release held. Study observations and caveats: What a later analysis reportedly showed was that an Asian-associated ancestry cluster had fewer N-insertions than the approximately 700-donor mean. A later analysis revealed that TCR association rates differed between HLA loci, peaking at DRB1 and bottoming out at HLA-C. Researchers reported in a later analysis that a missense DCLRE1C variant was tied to TCR beta V- and J-gene trimming.

The PCR used 60 Vbeta and 13 Jbeta primers. Only in-frame clones appear in the TCRdb table, and some are missing; sequencing was by immunoSEQ multiplex PCR. The sample includes around 85,000 clones, less than 80% of them seen just once. As regards this clone: Its antigen is as yet unknown.

This receptor was identified in a man aged 30-40 years in good health and CMV-seropositive. Input material: PBMCs.

The CDR3 DNA reads as TGTGCCAGTGGGGGACTAGCGGGGGGTCAGACCCAGTACTTC. This encodes CASGGLAGGQTQYF. The chain combines TRBV19 with TRBJ2-5; 15 bases align to TRBD2. J was trimmed by 6 bases and V by 8 bases; bases with no gene match: 4. Germline-derived CDR1 and CDR2 are LNHDA and SQIVND (reference sequence). The CDR3 loop spans 14 amino acids.